Listed below are T cell receptor beta chains from one sample, sequenced in a study of metastatic and nonmetastatic thyroid tumors. TCRdb re-analyzed the PCR reads through MiXCR. The sample includes some 21,000 clones, 15% to 18% seen only once; the top ten take roughly a fifth. The specimen sequenced was blood. The receptors were sampled from a female donor with papillary thyroid cancer or a benign thyroid nodule (not recorded which). Some clones in this sample may be carry-over from other donors' samples. Each CDR3 is given without its conserved first and last residue.

TRBJ2-1	TRBV13	ASSNMGPRDNEQF
TRBJ1-5	TRBV6-1	ASSARFLRVYSNQPQH
TRBJ2-7	TRBV12-3/TRBV12-4	ASSLLGGAGRYEQY
TRBJ1-5	TRBV27	AHPILPQH
TRBJ2-3	TRBV10-3	AISADRGVDTQY
TRBJ2-5	TRBV7-2	ASRQTRNVETQY
TRBJ2-7	TRBV10-3	AITLDSQHEQY
TRBJ2-2	TRBV20-1	SATDRGNTGELF
TRBJ2-7	TRBV20-1	SALTWGSGTYEQY
TRBJ1-1	TRBV5-1	ASSLVSGANTEAF
TRBJ2-7	TRBV3-1	ASSQGSGISYEQY
TRBJ2-5	TRBV6-2/TRBV6-3	ASGLTSGTRETQY
TRBJ1-6	TRBV30	AWNPGQGGSPLH
TRBJ2-7	TRBV13	ASSSTGPRSLQY